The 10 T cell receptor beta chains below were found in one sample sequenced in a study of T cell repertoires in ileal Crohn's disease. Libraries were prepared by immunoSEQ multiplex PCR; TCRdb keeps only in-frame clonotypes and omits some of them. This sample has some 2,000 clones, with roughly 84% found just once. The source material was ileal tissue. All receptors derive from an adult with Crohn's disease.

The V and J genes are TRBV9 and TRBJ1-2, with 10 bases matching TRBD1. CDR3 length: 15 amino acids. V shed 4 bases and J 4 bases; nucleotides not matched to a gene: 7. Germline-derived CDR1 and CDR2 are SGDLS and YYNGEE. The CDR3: CASSTPGQGTYGYTF. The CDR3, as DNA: TGTGCCAGCAGCACACCGGGACAGGGGACCTATGGCTACACCTTC.

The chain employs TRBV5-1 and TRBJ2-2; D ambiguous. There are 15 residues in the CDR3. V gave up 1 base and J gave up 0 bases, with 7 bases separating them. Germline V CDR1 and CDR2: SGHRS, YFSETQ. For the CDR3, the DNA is TGCGCCAGCAGCTTGTCCCGGGCGAACACCGGGGAGCTGTTTTTT. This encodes CASSLSRANTGELFF.

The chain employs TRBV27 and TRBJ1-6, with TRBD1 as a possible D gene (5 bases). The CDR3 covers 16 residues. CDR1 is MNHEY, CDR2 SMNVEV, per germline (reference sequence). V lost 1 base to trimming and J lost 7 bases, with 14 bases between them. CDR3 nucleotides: TGTGCCAGCAGTTTATTAACGAGCCGACAGAATTCACCCCTCCACTTT. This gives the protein CASSLLTSRQNSPLHF.

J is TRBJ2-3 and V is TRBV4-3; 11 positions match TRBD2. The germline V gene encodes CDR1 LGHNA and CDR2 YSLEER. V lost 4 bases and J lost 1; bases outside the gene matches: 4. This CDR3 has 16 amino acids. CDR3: CASSRNSGGGTDTQYF. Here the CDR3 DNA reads TGCGCCAGCAGCCGCAATAGCGGGGGGGGCACAGATACGCAGTATTTT.

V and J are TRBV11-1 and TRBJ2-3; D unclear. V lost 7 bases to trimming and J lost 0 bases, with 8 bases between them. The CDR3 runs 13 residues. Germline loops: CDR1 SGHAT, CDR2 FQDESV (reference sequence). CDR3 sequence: CASTQISTDTQYF. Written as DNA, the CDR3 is TGTGCCAGCACCCAGATTAGCACAGATACGCAGTATTTT.

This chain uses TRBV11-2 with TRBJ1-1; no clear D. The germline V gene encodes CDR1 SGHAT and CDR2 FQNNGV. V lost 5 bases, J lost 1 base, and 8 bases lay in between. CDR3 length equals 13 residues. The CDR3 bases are TGTGCCAGCAGCCCTGGTAGGAACACTGAAGCTTTCTTT. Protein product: CASSPGRNTEAFF.

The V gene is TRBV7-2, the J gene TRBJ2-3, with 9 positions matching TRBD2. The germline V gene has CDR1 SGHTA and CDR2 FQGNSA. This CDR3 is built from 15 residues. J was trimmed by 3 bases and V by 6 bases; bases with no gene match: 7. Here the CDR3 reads CASRKGTSITDTQYF. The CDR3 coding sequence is TGTGCCAGCAGAAAAGGGACTAGCATTACAGATACGCAGTATTTT.

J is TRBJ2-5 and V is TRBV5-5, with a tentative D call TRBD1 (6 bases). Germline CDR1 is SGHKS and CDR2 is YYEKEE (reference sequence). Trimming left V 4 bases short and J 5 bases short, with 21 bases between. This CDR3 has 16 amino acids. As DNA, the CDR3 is TGTGCCAGCAGCGTCCAGGGGCGACTTTTGGGCGAGACCCAGTACTTC. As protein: CASSVQGRLLGETQYF. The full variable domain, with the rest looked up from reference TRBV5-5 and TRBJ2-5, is DAGVTQSPTHLIKTRGQQVTLRCSPISGHKSVSWYQQVLGQGPQFIFQYYEKEERGRGNFPDRFSARQFPNYSSELNVNALLLGDSALYLCASSVQGRLLGETQYFGPGTRLLVL.

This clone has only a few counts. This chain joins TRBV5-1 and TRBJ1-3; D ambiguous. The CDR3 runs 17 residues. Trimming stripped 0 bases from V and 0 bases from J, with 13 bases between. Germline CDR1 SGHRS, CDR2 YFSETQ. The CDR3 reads CASSLDNPSGSGNTIYF. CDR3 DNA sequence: TGCGCCAGCAGCTTGGACAACCCGAGCGGCTCTGGAAACACCATATATTTT.

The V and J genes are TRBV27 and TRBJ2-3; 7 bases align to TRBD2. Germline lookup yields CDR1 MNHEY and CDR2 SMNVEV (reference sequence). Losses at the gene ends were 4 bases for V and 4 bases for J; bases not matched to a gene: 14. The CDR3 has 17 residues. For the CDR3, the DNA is TGTGCCAGCAGTTCCCCGGGACTACCTGACCTGGCAGATACGCAGTATTTT. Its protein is CASSSPGLPDLADTQYF.